This T cell receptor beta chain was found in a study of blood T cell repertoires in COVID-19. As for the study in general: From T cells, B-cell-depleted T cells, or PBMCs came the material, which was cDNA or gDNA.

Per the authors' pipeline: Estimates of nucleated cell counts were drawn from the amplification of reference gene primers. Assay: immunoSEQ multiplex PCR; the TCRdb copy retains only in-frame clones and omits some. V, J and clone size are those of that table, while D and trimming were read from the DNA. The sample lists some 70,000 clones, approximately 90% occurring once. Germline-derived CDR1 and CDR2 are SGHTA and FQGNSA. This CDR3 comprises 16 residues. The ends lost 3 bases at V and 6 bases at J; junction bases unmatched: 13. This TCR derives from a woman in her 70s with acute or convalescent COVID-19. Sequencing was done on a sample of peripheral blood. The chain is built from TRBV7-2 and TRBJ2-7; 8 bases match TRBD2. The CDR3 region is CASSFNSGKPPGEQYF. The CDR3 nucleotides read TGTGCCAGCAGCTTTAATAGCGGGAAGCCTCCGGGCGAGCAGTACTTC.